The rows below give T cell receptor beta chains drawn from one sample of a study of memory CD4+ T cells and cytomegalovirus serostatus. Generated by immunoSEQ multiplex PCR, the TCRdb table keeps only in-frame clones and is missing some. Of 64,000 or so clones in the sample, around 77% were seen once. The specimen was memory CD4+ T cells from blood. The receptors were gathered from an adult in good health and CMV-seronegative. Each CDR3 is given with its conserved first and last residue. A D gene is named only where the DNA matches it firmly. Where a row states a size, it is once, few, many or the class of an expanded clone; other rows omit it.

v_call	j_call	clone_size	d_call	cdr3_aa	cdr3_nt
TRBV10-2	TRBJ1-5	few	-	CASRLGTSILQPQHF	TGCGCCAGCAGGTTAGGGACAAGTATCCTTCAGCCCCAGCATTTT
TRBV5-1	TRBJ1-1	-	-	CASSLDIMNTEAFF	TGCGCCAGCAGCTTGGACATAATGAACACTGAAGCTTTCTTT
TRBV4-3	TRBJ1-3	-	-	CASSQMTGRHTGNTIYF	TGCGCCAGCAGCCAAATGACAGGCCGACATACTGGAAACACCATATATTTT
TRBV18	TRBJ2-3	once	-	CASSPLARTDTQYF	TGTGCCAGCTCACCACTAGCGAGAACAGATACGCAGTATTTT
TRBV7-2	TRBJ1-1	-	-	CASSFSGVSNTEAFF	TGTGCCAGCAGCTTCAGTGGGGTATCGAACACTGAAGCTTTCTTT
TRBV7-8	TRBJ1-5	-	-	CASSLGATAGNQPQHF	TGTGCCAGCAGCTTAGGGGCGACAGCAGGCAATCAGCCCCAGCATTTT
TRBV6-1	TRBJ1-5	-	TRBD1	CASKGAGGDQPQHF	TGTGCCAGCAAGGGGGCAGGGGGGGATCAGCCCCAGCATTTT
TRBV18	TRBJ1-2	-	-	CASSPWTENGYTF	TGTGCCAGCTCACCTTGGACAGAGAATGGCTACACCTTC
TRBV28	TRBJ1-1	-	-	CASRLPGGSLEAFF	TGTGCCAGCAGGCTGCCGGGGGGATCGCTTGAAGCTTTCTTT
TRBV30	TRBJ1-2	-	TRBD1	CAWSVTGAQNGYTF	TGTGCCTGGAGTGTAACAGGGGCGCAAAATGGCTACACCTTC
TRBV4-3	TRBJ2-3	-	-	CASSRTVTPDRPTDTQYF	TGCGCCAGCAGCCGCACCGTTACCCCCGACAGACCCACAGATACGCAGTATTTT
TRBV5-4	TRBJ2-7	-	TRBD1	CASSFGQGEQYF	TGTGCCAGCAGCTTTGGACAGGGAGAGCAGTACTTC
TRBV5-1	TRBJ2-1	once	TRBD2	CASSQGLAGVDEQFF	TGCGCCAGCAGCCAGGGACTAGCGGGAGTGGATGAGCAGTTCTTC
TRBV21-1	TRBJ1-5	-	-	CASSKGQGDNQPQHF	TGTGCCAGCAGCAAAGGGCAGGGGGACAATCAGCCCCAGCATTTT
TRBV5-4	TRBJ2-1	-	TRBD1	CASTLWGGQGGFEQFF	TGTGCCAGCACCCTGTGGGGGGGACAGGGGGGTTTTGAGCAGTTCTTC
TRBV7-9	TRBJ2-7	-	TRBD1	CASSSTGSDFSYEQYF	TGTGCCAGCAGCTCGACAGGGAGCGACTTCTCCTACGAGCAGTACTTC
TRBV10-2	TRBJ1-1	-	TRBD1	CASSGRTGGGIEAFF	TGCGCCAGCAGTGGACGGACAGGGGGCGGGATTGAAGCTTTCTTT
TRBV5-1	TRBJ1-1	-	-	CASSSTLQGRGGTEAFF	TGCGCCAGCAGCTCGACCCTACAGGGAAGGGGCGGCACTGAAGCTTTCTTT
TRBV5-6	TRBJ1-4	-	-	CASSLGEKLFF	TGTGCCAGCAGTTTGGGTGAAAAACTGTTTTTT
TRBV5-1	TRBJ1-4	-	-	CASSLAGVGEKLFF	TGCGCCAGCAGCTTAGCCGGGGTAGGCGAAAAACTGTTTTTT
TRBV2	TRBJ2-7	-	-	CASSETYEQYF	TGTGCCAGCAGTGAGACGTACGAGCAGTACTTC
TRBV7-6	TRBJ1-5	-	TRBD1	CASSLASGTASNQPQHF	TGTGCCAGCAGCTTAGCCTCCGGGACAGCGAGCAATCAGCCCCAGCATTTT
TRBV6-6	TRBJ2-7	-	-	CASKLVAEGYEQYF	TGTGCCAGCAAGTTAGTTGCAGAGGGCTACGAGCAGTACTTC